The clone carrying this T cell receptor (beta chain) was observed a single time. As yet, its antigen is unknown. The data originate from a study of CD8+ T cells in alopecia areata. Study-wide points: Higher clonality than in normal scalp was seen in lesional scalp, especially alopecia totalis/universalis.

The trim removed 1 base at V and 5 bases at J, leaving 15 bases unmatched. This CDR3 comprises 18 residues. The germline V gene encodes CDR1 SGHRS and CDR2 YFSETQ. As the sequencing template, cDNA was produced by extracting RNA and reverse transcribing it. TCRdb's copy holds only in-frame clones and misses some; the assay was immunoSEQ multiplex PCR. The table shows some 120,000 clones, with 47% occurring only once. The receptor was derived from a human donor with alopecia areata. This chain uses TRBV5-1 with TRBJ2-3; 8 nucleotides line up with TRBD2. Specimen: NKG2D-low CD8+ T cells sorted from blood. The CDR3 loop reads CASSLMVTGGPEEDTQYF. The CDR3 DNA reads as TGCGCCAGCAGCTTGATGGTTACGGGAGGGCCGGAAGAAGATACGCAGTATTTT.